The clone carrying this T cell receptor beta chain has only a few counts. Its antigen is as yet unknown. MiXCR, applied by TCRdb to the RT-PCR reads, yields one record per CDR3 protein. The sample carries about 540,000 distinct CDR3 sequences, roughly 15% recorded once. These data originate in a study of response to subunit inactivated influenza vaccine. V gave up 1 base and J gave up 6 bases, with 6 bases separating them. Germline CDR1 reads LGHDT; CDR2 reads YNNKEL (reference sequence). The CDR3 consists of 13 residues. General observations from the study: Authors suggested seasonal influenza vaccinations each recruit few new T cells.

The rearrangement joins TRBV3-1 to TRBJ2-2; no firm D call. This TCR was recovered from a man aged 50-59 years who received an inactivated influenza vaccine. This material consisted of PBMCs from blood, taken about 12 days after vaccination. The CDR3, as DNA: TGTGCCAGCAGCCAAGTGTTGCCCGGGGAGCTGTTTTTT. It encodes CASSQVLPGELFF.